The rows below give T cell receptor beta chains drawn from one sample of a study of OX40 agonist ivuxolimab in advanced cancers. TCRdb's table, derived via immunoSEQ multiplex PCR, lists solely in-frame clones and lacks some. The data hold about 27,000 clones, with around 85% observed a single time. The source was CD4+ or CD8+ T cells sorted from blood, collected in a trial of the OX40 agonist ivuxolimab. These receptors came from an adult with an advanced solid tumor such as melanoma, head and neck, liver or kidney cancer. Both conserved end residues are part of each CDR3. Some rows have no size entry. The others give once, few or many, or a class for an expanded clone.

CDR3 | size | J | V
CASSLEGEEYQPQHF | . | TRBJ1-5 | TRBV5-1
CASSQSRGSNYGYTF | . | TRBJ1-2 | TRBV4-1
CSVVGVDRGLIVNTDTQYF | . | TRBJ2-3 | TRBV29-1
CASSVRGLAGGREETQYF | once | TRBJ2-5 | TRBV9
CASQYGTGLNEQFF | . | TRBJ2-1 | TRBV5-1
CASSPTGVSETQYF | . | TRBJ2-5 | TRBV7-3
CSVRLGKGDTGELFF | . | TRBJ2-2 | TRBV29-1
CAWGGRILTF | . | TRBJ1-2 | TRBV30
CASSTPPGQETQYF | . | TRBJ2-5 | TRBV7-2
CASSLTPRGDYEQYF | . | TRBJ2-7 | TRBV7-6
CASSLFVGTEAFF | . | TRBJ1-1 | TRBV7-8
CASSLDRVNYGYTF | few | TRBJ1-2 | TRBV5-8
CASSKEGQGAFETQYF | . | TRBJ2-5 | TRBV21-1
CASSVAGALTDTQYF | . | TRBJ2-3 | TRBV9
CASSLASGTYNEQFF | . | TRBJ2-1 | TRBV5-1
CASSTGTGAYEQYF | . | TRBJ2-7 | TRBV6-5
CASSHGERGSYEQYF | . | TRBJ2-7 | TRBV4-1
CASTSGFEQYF | . | TRBJ2-7 | TRBV7-9
CASTLPGYQETQYF | . | TRBJ2-5 | TRBV7-9
CASATGELYNEQFF | . | TRBJ2-1 | TRBV12-5
CASSLAVLGSYEQYF | . | TRBJ2-7 | TRBV6-5
CASRRTGWEKLFF | . | TRBJ1-4 | TRBV28
CASSLRGVGQGMYYEQYF | medium-sized | TRBJ2-7 | TRBV7-2
CASSWRQGYEQYF | . | TRBJ2-7 | TRBV5-1
CASSPTGTEEETQYF | . | TRBJ2-5 | TRBV23-1
CASSLGQGAYEQYF | . | TRBJ2-7 | TRBV7-6
CASSEWSSGIRDTQYF | . | TRBJ2-3 | TRBV25-1
CASSPWGTVTYEQYF | . | TRBJ2-7 | TRBV11-3
CASSKQGILISTDTQYF | . | TRBJ2-3 | TRBV9
CASRGRQGEEKLFF | . | TRBJ1-4 | TRBV4-1
CASSLKGVWETQYF | . | TRBJ2-5 | TRBV28